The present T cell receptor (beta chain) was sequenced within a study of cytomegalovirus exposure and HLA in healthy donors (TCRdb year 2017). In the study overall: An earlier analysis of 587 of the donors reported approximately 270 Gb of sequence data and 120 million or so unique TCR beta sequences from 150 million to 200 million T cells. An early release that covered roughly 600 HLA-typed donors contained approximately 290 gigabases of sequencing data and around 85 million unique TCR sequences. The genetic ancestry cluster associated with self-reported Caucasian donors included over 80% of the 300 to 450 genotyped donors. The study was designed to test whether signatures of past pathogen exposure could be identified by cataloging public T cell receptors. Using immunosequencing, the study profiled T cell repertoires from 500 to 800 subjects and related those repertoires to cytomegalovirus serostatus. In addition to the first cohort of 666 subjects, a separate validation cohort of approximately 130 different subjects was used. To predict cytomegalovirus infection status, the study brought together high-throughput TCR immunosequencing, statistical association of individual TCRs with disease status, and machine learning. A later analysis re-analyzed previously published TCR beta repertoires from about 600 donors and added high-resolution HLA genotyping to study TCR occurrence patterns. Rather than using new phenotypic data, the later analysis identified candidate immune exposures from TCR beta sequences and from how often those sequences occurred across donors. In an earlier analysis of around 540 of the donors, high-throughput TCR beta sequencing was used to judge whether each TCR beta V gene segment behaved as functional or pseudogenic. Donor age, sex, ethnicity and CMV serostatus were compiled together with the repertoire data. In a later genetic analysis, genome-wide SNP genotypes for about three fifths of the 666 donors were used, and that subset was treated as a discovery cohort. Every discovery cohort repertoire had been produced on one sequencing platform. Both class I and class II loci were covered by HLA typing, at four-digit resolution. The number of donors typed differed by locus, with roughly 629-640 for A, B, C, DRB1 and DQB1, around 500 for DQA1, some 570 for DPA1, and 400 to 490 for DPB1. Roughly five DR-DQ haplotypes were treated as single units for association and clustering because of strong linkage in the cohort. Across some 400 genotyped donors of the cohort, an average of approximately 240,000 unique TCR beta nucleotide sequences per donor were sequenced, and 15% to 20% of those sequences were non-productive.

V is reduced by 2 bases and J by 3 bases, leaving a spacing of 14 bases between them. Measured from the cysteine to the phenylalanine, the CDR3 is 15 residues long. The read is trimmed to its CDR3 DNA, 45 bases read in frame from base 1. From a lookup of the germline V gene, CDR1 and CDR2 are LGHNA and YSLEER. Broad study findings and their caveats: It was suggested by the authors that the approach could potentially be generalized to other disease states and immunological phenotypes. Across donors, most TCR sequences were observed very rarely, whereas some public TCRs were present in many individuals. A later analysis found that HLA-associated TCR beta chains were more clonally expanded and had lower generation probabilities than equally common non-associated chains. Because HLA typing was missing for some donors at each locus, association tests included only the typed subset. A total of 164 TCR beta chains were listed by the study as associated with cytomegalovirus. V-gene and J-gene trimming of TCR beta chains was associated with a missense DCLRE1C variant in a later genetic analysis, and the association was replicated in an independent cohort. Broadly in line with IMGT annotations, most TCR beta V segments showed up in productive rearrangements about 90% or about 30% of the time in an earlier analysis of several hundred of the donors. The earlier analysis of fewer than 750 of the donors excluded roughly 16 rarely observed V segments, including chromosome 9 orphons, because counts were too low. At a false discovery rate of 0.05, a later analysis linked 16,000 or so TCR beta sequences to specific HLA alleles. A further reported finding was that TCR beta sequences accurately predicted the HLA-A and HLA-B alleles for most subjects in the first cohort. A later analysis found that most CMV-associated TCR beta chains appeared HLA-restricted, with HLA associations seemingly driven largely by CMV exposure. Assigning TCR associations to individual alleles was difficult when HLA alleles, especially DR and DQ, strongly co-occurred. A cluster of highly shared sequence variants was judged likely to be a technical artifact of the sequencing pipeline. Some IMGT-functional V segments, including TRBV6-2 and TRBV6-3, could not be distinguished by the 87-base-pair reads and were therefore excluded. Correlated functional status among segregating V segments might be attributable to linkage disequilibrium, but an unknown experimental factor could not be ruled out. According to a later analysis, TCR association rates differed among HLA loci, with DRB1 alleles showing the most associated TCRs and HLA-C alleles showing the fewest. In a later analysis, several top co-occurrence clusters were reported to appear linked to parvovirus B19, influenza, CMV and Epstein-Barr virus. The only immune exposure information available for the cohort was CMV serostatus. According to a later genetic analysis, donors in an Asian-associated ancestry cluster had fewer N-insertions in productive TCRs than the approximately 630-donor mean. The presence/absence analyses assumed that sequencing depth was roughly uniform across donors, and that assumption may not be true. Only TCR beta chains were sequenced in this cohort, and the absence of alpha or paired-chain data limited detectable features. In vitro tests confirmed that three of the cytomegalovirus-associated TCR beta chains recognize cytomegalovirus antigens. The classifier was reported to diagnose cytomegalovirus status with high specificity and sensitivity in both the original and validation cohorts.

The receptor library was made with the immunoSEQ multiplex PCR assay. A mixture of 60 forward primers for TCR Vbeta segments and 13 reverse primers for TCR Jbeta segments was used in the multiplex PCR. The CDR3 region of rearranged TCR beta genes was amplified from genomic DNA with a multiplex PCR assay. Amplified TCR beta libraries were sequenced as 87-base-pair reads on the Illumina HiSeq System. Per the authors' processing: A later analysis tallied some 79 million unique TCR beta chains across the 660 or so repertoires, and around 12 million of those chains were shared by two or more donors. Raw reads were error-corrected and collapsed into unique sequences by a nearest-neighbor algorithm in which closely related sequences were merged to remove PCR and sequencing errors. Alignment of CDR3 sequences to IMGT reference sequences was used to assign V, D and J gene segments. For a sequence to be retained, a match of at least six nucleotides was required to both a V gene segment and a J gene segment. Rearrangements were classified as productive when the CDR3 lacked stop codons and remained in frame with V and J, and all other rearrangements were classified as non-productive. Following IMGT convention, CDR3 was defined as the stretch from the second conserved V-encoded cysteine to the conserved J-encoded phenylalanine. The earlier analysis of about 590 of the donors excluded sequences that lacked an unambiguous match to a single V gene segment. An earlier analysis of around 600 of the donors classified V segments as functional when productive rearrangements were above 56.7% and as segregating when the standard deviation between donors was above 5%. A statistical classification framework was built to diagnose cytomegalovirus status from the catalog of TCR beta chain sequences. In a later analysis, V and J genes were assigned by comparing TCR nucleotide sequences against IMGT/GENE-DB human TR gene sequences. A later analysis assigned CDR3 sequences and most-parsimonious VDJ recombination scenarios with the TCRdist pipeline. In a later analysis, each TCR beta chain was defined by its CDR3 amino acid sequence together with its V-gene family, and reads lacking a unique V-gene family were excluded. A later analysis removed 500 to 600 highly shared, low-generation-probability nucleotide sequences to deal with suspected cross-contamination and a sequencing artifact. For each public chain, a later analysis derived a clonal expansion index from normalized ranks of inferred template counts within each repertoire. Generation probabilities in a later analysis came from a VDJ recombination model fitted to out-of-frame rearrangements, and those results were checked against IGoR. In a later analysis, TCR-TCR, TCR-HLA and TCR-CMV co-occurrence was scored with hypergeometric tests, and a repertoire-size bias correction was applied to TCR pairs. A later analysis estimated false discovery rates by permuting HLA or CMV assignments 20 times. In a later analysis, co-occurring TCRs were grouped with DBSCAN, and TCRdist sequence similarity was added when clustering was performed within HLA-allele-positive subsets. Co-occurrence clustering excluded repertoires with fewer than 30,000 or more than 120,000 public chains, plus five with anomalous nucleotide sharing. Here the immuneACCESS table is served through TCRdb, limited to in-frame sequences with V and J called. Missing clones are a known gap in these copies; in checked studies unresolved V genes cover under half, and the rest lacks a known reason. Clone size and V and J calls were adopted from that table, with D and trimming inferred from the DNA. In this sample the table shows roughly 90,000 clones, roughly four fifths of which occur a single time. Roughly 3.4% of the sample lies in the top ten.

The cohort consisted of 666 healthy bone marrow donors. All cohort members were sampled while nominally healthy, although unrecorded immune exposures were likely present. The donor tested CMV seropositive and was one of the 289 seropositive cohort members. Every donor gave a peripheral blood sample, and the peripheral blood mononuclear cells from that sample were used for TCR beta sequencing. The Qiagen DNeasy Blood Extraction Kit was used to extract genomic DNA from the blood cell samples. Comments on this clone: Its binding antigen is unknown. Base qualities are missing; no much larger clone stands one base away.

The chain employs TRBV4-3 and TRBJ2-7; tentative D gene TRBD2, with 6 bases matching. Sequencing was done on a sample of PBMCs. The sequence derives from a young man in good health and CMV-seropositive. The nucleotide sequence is TGCGCCAGCAGCCAATGGGACTCGAGTAACTACGAGCAGTACTTC. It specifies CASSQWDSSNYEQYF.